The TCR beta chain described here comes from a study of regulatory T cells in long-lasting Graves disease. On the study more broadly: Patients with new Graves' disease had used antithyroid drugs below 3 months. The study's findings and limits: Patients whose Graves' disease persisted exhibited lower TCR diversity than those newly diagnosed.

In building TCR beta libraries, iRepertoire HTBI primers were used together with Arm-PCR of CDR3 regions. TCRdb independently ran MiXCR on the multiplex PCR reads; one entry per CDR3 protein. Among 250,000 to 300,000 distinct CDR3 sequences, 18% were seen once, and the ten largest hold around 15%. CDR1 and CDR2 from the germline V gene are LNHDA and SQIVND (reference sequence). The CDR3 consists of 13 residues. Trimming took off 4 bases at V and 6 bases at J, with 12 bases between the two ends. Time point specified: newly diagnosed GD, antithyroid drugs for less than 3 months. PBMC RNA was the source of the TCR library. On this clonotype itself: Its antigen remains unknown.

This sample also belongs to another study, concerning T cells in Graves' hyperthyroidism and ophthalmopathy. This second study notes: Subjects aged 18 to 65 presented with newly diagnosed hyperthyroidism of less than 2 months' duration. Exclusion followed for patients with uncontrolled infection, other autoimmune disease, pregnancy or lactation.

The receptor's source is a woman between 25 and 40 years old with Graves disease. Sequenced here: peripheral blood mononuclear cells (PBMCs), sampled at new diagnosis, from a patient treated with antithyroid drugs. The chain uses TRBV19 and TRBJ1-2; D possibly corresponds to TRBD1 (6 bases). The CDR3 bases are TGTGCCAGTAGTAAGCAGGGGTGGGATGGCTACACCTTC. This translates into CASSKQGWDGYTF.